This T cell receptor (beta chain) was recovered during a study of blood T cell repertoires in COVID-19. Libraries were prepared by immunoSEQ multiplex PCR; TCRdb keeps only in-frame clonotypes and omits some of them. The sample has about 220,000 clones; approximately 90% are singletons. The germline V gene has CDR1 ENHRY and CDR2 SYGVKD. Between the trimmed V and J ends, which lost 6 bases and 6 bases, there was a span of 9 bases. The length of the CDR3 is 12 residues. The sequencing sample was made of PBMCs or T cells enriched from blood (not recorded which). The receptor comes from a middle-aged woman with acute COVID-19. The rearrangement joins TRBV10-3 to TRBJ2-1; D is possibly TRBD1 (5 bases). CDR3 nucleotides: TGTGCCATCAGAAGAGACAGCAATGAGCAGTTCTTC. Amino acid sequence: CAIRRDSNEQFF.